This T cell receptor beta chain was captured in a study of blood T cell repertoires in COVID-19. Study information: T cells, B-cell-depleted T cells, or PBMCs supplied cDNA or gDNA.

V lost 5 bases, J lost 5 bases, and 3 bases stayed unmatched. There are 13 residues in the CDR3. Germline V gene data show CDR1 as MNHEY and CDR2 as SMNVEV (reference sequence). In the study's own analysis: Estimates of nucleated cell counts were drawn from the amplification of reference gene primers. Only in-frame clones appear in the TCRdb table, and some are missing; sequencing was by immunoSEQ multiplex PCR. The V and J calls and clone size come from that table; D and trimming were worked out from the DNA. Of about 290,000 clones in the sample, 80% to 90% were seen once. The source of this sequence is a man aged 35 to 55 with acute or convalescent COVID-19. Material: peripheral blood. V and J are TRBV27 and TRBJ1-2, with TRBD1 matching over 9 bases. The CDR3 protein is CASSLGTGYGYTF. DNA of the CDR3: TGTGCCAGCAGTCTAGGGACAGGGTATGGCTACACCTTC.